This T cell receptor beta chain was profiled in a study of blood T cell repertoires in COVID-19. About the study: T cells, B-cell-depleted T cells, or PBMCs provided the cDNA or gDNA that served as material.

V was pared by 6 bases and J by 0 bases, with 9 bases between. Germline V gene sequence: CDR1 MNHEY, CDR2 SVGAGI. This CDR3 region has 14 residues. TCRdb's table, derived via immunoSEQ multiplex PCR, lists solely in-frame clones and lacks some. This sample has around 150,000 clones, with around 83% found just once. Sequencing used peripheral blood. V is TRBV6-5 and J is TRBJ1-3; D is unclear. The TCR comes from a young man with acute or convalescent COVID-19. The CDR3 DNA is TGTGCCAGCAGACTCACCGGCTCTGGAAACACCATATATTTT. It is translated as CASRLTGSGNTIYF.